This T cell receptor beta chain is from a study of T cells in narcolepsy. Here immunoSEQ multiplex PCR was the method, and the copy in TCRdb shows in-frame clones only, minus some. The sample consists of over 10,000 clones, around 90% of them appearing once. Trimming cost V 0 bases and J 0 bases, with 12 bases left between them. Germline V CDR1 and CDR2: KGHSH, LQKENI. CDR3 size: 17 residues. This clone showed up just a few times. What was sequenced was CD45RA- memory CD4+ T cells from PBMCs. This TCR derives from a human donor with narcolepsy. The V gene is TRBV18, the J gene TRBJ1-3; D is perhaps TRBD1 (5 bases). CDR3 coding DNA: TGTGCCAGCTCACCACCGGTGGCAGGGCCCTCTGGAAACACCATATATTTT. Translating it yields CASSPPVAGPSGNTIYF.